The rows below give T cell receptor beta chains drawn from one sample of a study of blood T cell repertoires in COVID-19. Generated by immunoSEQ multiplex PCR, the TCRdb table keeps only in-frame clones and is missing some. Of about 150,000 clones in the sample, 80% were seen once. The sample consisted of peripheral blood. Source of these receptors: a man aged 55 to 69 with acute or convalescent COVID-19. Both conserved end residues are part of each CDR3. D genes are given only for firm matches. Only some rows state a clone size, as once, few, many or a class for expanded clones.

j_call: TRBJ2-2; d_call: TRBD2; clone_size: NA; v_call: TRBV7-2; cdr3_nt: TGTGCCAGCAGCTTATGGACTAGTAGCACCGGGGAGCTGTTTTTT; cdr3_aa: CASSLWTSSTGELFF
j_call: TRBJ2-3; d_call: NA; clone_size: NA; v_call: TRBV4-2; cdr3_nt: TGTGCCAGCAGCCAAGGAGGGGGTTACCTCCACACAGATACGCAGTATTTT; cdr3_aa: CASSQGGGYLHTDTQYF
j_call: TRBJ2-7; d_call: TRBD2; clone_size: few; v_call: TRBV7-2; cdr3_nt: TGTGCCAGCAGCTTGGAAGCGGGAGGGCGGTACGAGCAGTACTTC; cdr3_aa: CASSLEAGGRYEQYF
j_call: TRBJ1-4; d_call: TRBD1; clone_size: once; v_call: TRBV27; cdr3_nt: TGTGCCAGCAGGACAGGGAATTTGGATGAAAAACTGTTTTTT; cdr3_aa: CASRTGNLDEKLFF
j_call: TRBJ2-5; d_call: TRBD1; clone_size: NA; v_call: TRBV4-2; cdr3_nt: TGTGCCAGCAGCCAAGTAATACAGGGGTGGGGAGAGACCCAGTACTTC; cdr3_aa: CASSQVIQGWGETQYF
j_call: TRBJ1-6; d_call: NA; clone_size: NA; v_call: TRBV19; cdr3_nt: TGTGCCAGTCGTTCCTCAGGGCGTGGGAATGGTTCACCCCTCCACTTT; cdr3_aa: CASRSSGRGNGSPLHF
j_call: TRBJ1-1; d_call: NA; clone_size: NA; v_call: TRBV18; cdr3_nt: TGTGCCAGCTCACCACAGGAGGGGACTGACACTGAAGCTTTCTTT; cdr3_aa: CASSPQEGTDTEAFF
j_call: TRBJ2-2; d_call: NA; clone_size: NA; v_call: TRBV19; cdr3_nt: TGTGCCAGTATGAGACGGGGGAACACCGGGGAGCTGTTTTTT; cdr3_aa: CASMRRGNTGELFF
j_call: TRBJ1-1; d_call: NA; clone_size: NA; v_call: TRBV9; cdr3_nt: TGTGCCAGCAGCGTAGCCCCAGGGGACACTGAAGCTTTCTTT; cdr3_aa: CASSVAPGDTEAFF
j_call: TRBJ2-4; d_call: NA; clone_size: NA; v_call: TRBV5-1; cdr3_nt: TGCGCCAGCAGCACGAGCCCTGGTGCCAAAAACATTCAGTACTTC; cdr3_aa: CASSTSPGAKNIQYF
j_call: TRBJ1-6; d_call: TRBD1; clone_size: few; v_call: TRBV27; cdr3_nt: TGTGCCAGCAGTTCCGGGACAGGGGTTAGCTCCTATAATTCACCCCTCCACTTT; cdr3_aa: CASSSGTGVSSYNSPLHF
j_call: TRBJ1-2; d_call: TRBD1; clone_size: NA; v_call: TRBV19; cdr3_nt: TGTGCCAGTAGTAGAGCGGGACAGGGGAACTATGGCTACACCTTC; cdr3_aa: CASSRAGQGNYGYTF
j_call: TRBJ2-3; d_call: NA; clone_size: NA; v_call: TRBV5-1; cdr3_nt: TGCGCCAGCAGCTTGTCCCAGCGTCAAAACACAGATACGCAGTATTTT; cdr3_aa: CASSLSQRQNTDTQYF
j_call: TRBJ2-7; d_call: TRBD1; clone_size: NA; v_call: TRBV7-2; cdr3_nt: TGTGCCAGCAGCTTTACCGACAGGGGGCTTACCTACGAGCAGTACTTC; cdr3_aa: CASSFTDRGLTYEQYF
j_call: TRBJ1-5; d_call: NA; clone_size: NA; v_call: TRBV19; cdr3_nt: TGTGCCAGTAGTGGGGGGACCAGGCAGCCCCAGCATTTT; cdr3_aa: CASSGGTRQPQHF
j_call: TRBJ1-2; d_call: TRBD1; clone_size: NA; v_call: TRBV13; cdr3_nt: TGTGCCAGCAGCTTCCGACAGGGCAATAACTATGGCTACACCTTC; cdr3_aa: CASSFRQGNNYGYTF
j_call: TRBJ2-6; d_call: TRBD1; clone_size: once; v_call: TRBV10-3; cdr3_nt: TGTGCCATCAGTGAGTCGAGGGGACAGTCTGGGGCCAACGTCCTGACTTTC; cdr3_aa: CAISESRGQSGANVLTF
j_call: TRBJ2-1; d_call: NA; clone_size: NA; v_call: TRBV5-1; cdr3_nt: TGCGCCAGCAGGAGCAGGTATGAGCAGTTCTTC; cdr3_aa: CASRSRYEQFF
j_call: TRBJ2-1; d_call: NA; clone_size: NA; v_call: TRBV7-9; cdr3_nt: TGTGCCAGCAGTAGAGCCAATGAGCAGTTCTTC; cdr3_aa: CASSRANEQFF
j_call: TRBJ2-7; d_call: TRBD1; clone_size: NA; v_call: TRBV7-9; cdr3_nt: TGTGCCAGCAGCTCCAGGACAGGGACCTACGAGCAGTACTTC; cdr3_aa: CASSSRTGTYEQYF
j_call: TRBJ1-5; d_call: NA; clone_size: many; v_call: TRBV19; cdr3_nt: TGTGCCAGTAGTTTTCGGCGGGGCAAGCCCCAGCATTTT; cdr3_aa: CASSFRRGKPQHF
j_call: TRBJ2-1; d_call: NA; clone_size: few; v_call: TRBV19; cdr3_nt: TGTGCCAGTAGCGGGAAGGATGAGCAGTTCTTC; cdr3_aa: CASSGKDEQFF
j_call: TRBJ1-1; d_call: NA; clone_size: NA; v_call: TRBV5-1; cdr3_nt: TGCGCCAGCAGCGACCAGGGGAAAGGTGAAGCTTTCTTT; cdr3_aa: CASSDQGKGEAFF
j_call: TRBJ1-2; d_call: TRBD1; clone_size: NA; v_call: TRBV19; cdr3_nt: TGTGCCAGTAGTAGGGTGGGGGACAGACCGACTAACTATGGCTACACCTTC; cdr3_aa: CASSRVGDRPTNYGYTF
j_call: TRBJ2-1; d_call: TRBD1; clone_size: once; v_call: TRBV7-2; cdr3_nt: TGTGCCAGCAGCTTGGGGACAGCGCCCTCCTACAATGAGCAGTTCTTC; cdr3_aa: CASSLGTAPSYNEQFF
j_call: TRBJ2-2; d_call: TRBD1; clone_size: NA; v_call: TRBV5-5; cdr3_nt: TGTGCCAGCAGCCCGGACAGGCGATCGAACACCGGGGAGCTGTTTTTT; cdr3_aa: CASSPDRRSNTGELFF
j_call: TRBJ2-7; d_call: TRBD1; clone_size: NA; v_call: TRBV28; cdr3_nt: TGTGCCAGCAGTCCGTACCCCTTTCTGACAGGGGGCAAGGACGAGCAGTACTTC; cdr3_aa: CASSPYPFLTGGKDEQYF
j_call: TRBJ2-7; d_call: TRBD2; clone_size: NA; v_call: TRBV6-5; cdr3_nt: TGTGCCAGCAGTACTACTAGCGAGCTCTACGAGCAGTACTTC; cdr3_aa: CASSTTSELYEQYF
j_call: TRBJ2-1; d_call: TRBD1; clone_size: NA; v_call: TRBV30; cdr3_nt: TGTGCCTCCTCCTCGGGACAGACCTACAATGAGCAGTTCTTC; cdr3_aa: CASSSGQTYNEQFF
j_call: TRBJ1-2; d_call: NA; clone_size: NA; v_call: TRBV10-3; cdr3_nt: TGTGCCATCAGTGAGGGCACTATTAACTATGGCTACACCTTC; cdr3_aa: CAISEGTINYGYTF
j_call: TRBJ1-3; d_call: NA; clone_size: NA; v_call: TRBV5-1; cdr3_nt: TGCGCCAGCCGACCAGGGCCCTCGAGCTCTGGAAACACCATATATTTT; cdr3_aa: CASRPGPSSSGNTIYF
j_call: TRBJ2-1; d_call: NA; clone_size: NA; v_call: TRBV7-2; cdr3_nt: TGTGCCAGCAGCTTAATCGAGACTAGATCATGGGAGCAGTTCTTC; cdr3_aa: CASSLIETRSWEQFF
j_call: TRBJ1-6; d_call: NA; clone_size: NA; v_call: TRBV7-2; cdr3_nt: TGTGCCAGCAGCCCCGAGAGGAGCTCCTATAATTCACCCCTCCACTTT; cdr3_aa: CASSPERSSYNSPLHF
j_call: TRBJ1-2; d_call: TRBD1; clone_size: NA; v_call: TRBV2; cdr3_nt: TGTGCCAGCAGTGAGGGACAGTATGGCTACACCTTC; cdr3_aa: CASSEGQYGYTF
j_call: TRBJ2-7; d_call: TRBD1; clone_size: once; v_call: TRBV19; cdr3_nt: TGTGCCAGTAGTGTCGGACAGGGGAGGTACGAGCAGTACTTC; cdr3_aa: CASSVGQGRYEQYF
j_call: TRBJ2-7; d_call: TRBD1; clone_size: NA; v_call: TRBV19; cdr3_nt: TGTGCCAGTAGTCTAGGGGGCAGATCCTACGAGCAGTACTTC; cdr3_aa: CASSLGGRSYEQYF
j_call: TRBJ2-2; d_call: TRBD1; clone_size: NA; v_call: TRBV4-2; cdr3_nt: TGTGCCAGCAGCCAAGTAGGGACAGGGATTGTGCCCGGGGAGCTGTTTTTT; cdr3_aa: CASSQVGTGIVPGELFF
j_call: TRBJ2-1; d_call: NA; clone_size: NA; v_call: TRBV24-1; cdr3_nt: TGTGCCACCAGTGATTCGACTACCTGGAATCAGTTCTTC; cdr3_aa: CATSDSTTWNQFF
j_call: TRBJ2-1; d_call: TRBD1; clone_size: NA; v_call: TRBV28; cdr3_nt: TGTGCCAGCAGTCGCCCCGGGACAGGGGCCAATGAGCAGTTCTTC; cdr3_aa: CASSRPGTGANEQFF
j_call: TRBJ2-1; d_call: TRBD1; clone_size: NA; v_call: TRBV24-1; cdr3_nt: TGTGCCACCAGTCCGACAGGGGGAGCCTACAATGAGCAGTTCTTC; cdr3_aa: CATSPTGGAYNEQFF
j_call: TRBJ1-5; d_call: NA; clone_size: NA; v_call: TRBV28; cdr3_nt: TGTGCCAGCAGTGGGTGGAGGGACGGGGTCGATCAGCCCCAGCATTTT; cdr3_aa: CASSGWRDGVDQPQHF
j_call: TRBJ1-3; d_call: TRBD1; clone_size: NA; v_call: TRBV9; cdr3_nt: TGTGCCAGCAGCCGACTACAGGGGCGCTCTGGAAACACCATATATTTT; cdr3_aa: CASSRLQGRSGNTIYF
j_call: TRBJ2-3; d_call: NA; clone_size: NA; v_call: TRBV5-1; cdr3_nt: TGCGCCAGCAGCTTGACGGGAAGCACAGATACGCAGTATTTT; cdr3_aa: CASSLTGSTDTQYF
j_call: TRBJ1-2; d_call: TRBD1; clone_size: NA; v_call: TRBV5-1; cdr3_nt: TGCGCCAGCAGCGAAGGACAGGGGGCCCACTATGGCTACACCTTC; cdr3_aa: CASSEGQGAHYGYTF
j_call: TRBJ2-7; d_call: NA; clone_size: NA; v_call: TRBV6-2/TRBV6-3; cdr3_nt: TGTGCCAGCAGTTCGTTCAGGGGTCCGCGGGACGAGCAGTACTTC; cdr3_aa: CASSSFRGPRDEQYF
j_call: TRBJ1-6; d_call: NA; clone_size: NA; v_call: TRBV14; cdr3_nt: TGTGCCAGCAGCCAAGTTAGCCGAGGGAGCTCCTTTAATTCACCCCTCCACTTT; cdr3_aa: CASSQVSRGSSFNSPLHF
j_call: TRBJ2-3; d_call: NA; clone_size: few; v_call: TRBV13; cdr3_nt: TGTGCCAGCAGCTTTTTCGGGGGAACAGATACGCAGTATTTT; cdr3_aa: CASSFFGGTDTQYF
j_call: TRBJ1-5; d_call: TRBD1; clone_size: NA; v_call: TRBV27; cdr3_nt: TGTGCCAGCCGACCGGGGACAGGGAACAATCAGCCCCAGCATTTT; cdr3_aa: CASRPGTGNNQPQHF
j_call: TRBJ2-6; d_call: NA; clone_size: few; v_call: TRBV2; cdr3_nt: TGTGCCAGCAGGGAGGCTGGGGCCAACGTCCTGACTTTC; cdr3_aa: CASREAGANVLTF
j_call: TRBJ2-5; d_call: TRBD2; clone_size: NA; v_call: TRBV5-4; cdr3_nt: TGTGCCAGCAGCGGGGGAGGGCGAGAGACCCAGTACTTC; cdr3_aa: CASSGGGRETQYF
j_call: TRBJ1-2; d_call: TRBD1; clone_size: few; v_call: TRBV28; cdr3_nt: TGTGCCAGCAGTCCCCGGGACAGATATACCTATGGCTACACCTTC; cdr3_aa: CASSPRDRYTYGYTF
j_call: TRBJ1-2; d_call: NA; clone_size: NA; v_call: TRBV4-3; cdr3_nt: TGCGCCAGCAGCCAAGAATTTGACAGGCCCTACACCTTC; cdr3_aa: CASSQEFDRPYTF
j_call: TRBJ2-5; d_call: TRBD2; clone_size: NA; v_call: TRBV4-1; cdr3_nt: TGCGCCAGCAGCCAAATCCTGACTAGCGCCGACCTGGAGACCCAGTACTTC; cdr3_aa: CASSQILTSADLETQYF
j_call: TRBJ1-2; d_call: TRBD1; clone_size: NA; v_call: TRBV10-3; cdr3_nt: TGTGCCAGTAGGACAGGGGTTGGCTACACCTTC; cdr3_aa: CASRTGVGYTF
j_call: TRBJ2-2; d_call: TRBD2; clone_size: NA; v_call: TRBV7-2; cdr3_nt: TGTGCCAGCAGCTTAGGACTAGCGGGAGTGGAAGGACCTACCGGGGAGCTGTTTTTT; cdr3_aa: CASSLGLAGVEGPTGELFF
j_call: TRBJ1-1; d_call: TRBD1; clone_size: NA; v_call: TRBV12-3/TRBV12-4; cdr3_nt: TGTGCCAGCGGACAGGGGGCCAACACTGAAGCTTTCTTT; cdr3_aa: CASGQGANTEAFF
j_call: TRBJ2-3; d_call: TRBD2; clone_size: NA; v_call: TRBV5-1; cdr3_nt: TGCGCCAGCAGCCCGGCCGGGGGGGGAGGAACAGATACGCAGTATTTT; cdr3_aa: CASSPAGGGGTDTQYF
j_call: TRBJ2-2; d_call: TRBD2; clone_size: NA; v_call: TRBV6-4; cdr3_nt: TGTGCCAGCAGCGACAAGGGGCGCGGGGGGACCGGGGAGCTGTTTTTT; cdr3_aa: CASSDKGRGGTGELFF
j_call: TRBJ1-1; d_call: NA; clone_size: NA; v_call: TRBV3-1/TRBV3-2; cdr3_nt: TGTGCCAGCACGGACATAGGGACTGAAGCTTTCTTT; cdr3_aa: CASTDIGTEAFF